The source of this TCR beta chain is a study of blood T cells in healthy people across ages. With V trimmed by 6 bases and J by 9 bases, 6 bases remained unmatched. CDR3 length: 13 residues. About this clonotype itself: What it recognizes is unknown.

Per-sample yields of isolated PBMCs were at least 7 million. Total RNA extraction produced at least 6 micrograms (per sample) for the study. A J-beta primer mix and a sample-barcoded 5' primer were used in a second PCR of about 6 to 12 cycles. One entry per CDR3 protein, called by TCRdb with MiXCR from the 5' RACE reads. The sample contains 790,000 or so distinct CDR3 sequences, around 50% of which appear only once. Findings of the study overall: It was not known whether donors were CMV positive (a possible confounder of expanded clonotype changes). Bulk PBMC profiling left naive and antigen-experienced comparisons inconclusive.

The sample consisted of blood. The rearrangement links TRBV12-3 or TRBV12-4 to TRBJ2-1; 9 bases match TRBD1. The receptor was isolated from a man older than 75 in good health. DNA of the CDR3: TGTGCCAGCAGCCCGGGACAGGGTCGTGAGCAGTTCTTC. Translation gives CASSPGQGREQFF.